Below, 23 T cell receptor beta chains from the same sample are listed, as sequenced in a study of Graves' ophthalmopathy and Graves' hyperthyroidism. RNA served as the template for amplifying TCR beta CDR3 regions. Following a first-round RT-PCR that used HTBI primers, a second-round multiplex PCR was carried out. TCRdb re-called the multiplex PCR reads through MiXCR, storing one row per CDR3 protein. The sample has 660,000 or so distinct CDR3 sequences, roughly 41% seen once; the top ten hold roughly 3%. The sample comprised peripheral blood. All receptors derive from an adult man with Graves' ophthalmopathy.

The CDR3 nucleotides read TGTGCCAGCAGCTTAGGGCAGTTCACTGAAGCTTTCTTT. Translating gives CASSLGQFTEAFF. This chain links TRBV7-3 with TRBJ1-1; D not certain. The CDR3 consists of 13 residues. Germline V CDR1 and CDR2: SGHTA, FQGTGA. V was clipped by 2 bases and J by 4 bases, with 8 bases between them.

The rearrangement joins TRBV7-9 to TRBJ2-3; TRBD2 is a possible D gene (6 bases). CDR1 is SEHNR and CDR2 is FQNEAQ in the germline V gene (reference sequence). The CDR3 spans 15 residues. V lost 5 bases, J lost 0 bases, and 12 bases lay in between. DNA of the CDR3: TGTGCCAGCAGCCCTGACGGGACTAGCACAGATACGCAGTATTTT. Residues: CASSPDGTSTDTQYF.

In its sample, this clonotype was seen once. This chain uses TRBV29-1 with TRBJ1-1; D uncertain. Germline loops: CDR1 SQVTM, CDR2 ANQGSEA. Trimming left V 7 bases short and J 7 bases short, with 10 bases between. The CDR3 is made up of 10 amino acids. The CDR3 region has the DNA TGCAGCGGCCGGGAAGGTGAAGCTTTCTTT. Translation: CSGREGEAFF.

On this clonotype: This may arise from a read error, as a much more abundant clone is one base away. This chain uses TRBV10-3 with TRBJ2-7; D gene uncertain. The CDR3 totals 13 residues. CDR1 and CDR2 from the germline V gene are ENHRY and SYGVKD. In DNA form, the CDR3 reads TGTGTCAGCAGCGACTCAGGACGGCCGGGGCAGTACTTC. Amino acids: CVSSDSGRPGQYF.

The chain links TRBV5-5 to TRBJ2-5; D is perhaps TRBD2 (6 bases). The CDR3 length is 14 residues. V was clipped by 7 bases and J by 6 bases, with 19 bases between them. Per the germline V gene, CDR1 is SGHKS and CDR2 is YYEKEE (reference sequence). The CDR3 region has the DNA TGTGCCAGCGGCCTACTGGGGGGATGGAAGACCCAGTACTTC. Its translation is CASGLLGGWKTQYF.

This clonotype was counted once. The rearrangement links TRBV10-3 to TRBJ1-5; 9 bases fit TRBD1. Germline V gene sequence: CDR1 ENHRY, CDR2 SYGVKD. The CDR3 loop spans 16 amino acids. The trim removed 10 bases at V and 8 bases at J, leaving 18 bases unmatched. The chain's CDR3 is CASSYLPQGAGEPQHF. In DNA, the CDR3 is TGTGCCAGCAGCTATTTGCCACAGGGGGCTGGTGAGCCCCAGCATTTT.

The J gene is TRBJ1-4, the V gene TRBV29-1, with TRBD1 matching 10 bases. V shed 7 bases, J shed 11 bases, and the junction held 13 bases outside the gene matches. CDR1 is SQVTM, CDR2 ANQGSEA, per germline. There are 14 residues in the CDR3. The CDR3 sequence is CSAAGTGVGWKLFF. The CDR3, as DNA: TGCAGCGCTGCCGGGACAGGGGTCGGATGGAAACTGTTTTTT.

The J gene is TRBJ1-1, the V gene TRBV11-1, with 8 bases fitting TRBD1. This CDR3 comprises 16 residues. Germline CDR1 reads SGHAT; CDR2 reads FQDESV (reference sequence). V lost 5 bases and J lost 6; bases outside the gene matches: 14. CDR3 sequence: CASSPGRGQAEPEAFF. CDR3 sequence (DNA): TGTGCCAGCAGCCCCGGTAGGGGACAGGCAGAGCCTGAAGCTTTCTTT.

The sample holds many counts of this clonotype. CDR3 in DNA: TGCGCCAGCAGCTTCAGGCCCGCGACAGTCCACGGGGAGACCCAGTACTTC. It specifies CASSFRPATVHGETQYF. The rearrangement links TRBV5-1 to TRBJ2-5; D might be TRBD1 (5 bases). V lost 2 bases and J 5 bases, leaving 22 bases between the germline ends. The CDR3 loop spans 17 amino acids. CDR1 and CDR2 from the germline V gene are SGHRS and YFSETQ.

The chain's CDR3 is CASGQGHGYTF. CDR3 DNA sequence: TGTGCCAGCGGACAGGGGCATGGCTACACCTTC. The genes are TRBV2 and TRBJ1-2; TRBD1 matches 9 bases. This CDR3 has 11 residues. Germline V gives CDR1 SNHLY, CDR2 FYNNEI. V shed 8 bases, J shed 6 bases, and the junction held 1 base outside the gene matches. Complete variable domain (other parts from reference TRBV2 and TRBJ1-2): EPEVTQTPSHQVTQMGQEVILRCVPISNHLYFYWYRQILGQKVEFLVSFYNNEISEKSEIFDDQFSVERPDGSNFTLKIRSTKLEDSAMYFCASGQGHGYTFGSGTRLTVV.

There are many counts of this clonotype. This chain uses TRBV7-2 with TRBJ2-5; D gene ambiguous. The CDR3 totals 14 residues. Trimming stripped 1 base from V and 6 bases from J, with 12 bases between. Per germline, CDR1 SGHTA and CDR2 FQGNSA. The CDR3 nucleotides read TGTGCCAGCAGCTTAGGGGTAGCTTTGAAGACCCAGTACTTC. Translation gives CASSLGVALKTQYF.

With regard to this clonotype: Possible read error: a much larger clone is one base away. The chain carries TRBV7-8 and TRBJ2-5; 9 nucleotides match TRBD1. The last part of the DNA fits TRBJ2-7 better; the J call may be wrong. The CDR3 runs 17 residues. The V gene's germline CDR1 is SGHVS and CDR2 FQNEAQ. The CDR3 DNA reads TGTGCCAGCAGCTCCCTTATGGTCCGGGACAGGGACTACGAGCAGTACTTC. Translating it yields CASSSLMVRDRDYEQYF.

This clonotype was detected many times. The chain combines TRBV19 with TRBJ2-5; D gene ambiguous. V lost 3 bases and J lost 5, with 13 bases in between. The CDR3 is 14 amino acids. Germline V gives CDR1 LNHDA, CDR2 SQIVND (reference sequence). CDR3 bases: TGTGCCAGTAGTATGGTCTCTGTGGGGGAGACCCAGTACTTC. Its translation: CASSMVSVGETQYF.

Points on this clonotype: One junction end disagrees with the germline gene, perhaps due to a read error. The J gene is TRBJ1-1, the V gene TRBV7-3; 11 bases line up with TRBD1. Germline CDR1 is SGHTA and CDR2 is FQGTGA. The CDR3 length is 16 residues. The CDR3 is CASSPGQGAMGTEAFF. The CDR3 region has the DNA TGCGCCAGCAGCCCAGGACAGGGGGCGATGGGCACTGAAGCTTTCTTT. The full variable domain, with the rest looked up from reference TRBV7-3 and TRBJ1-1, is GAGVSQTPSNKVTEKGKYVELRCDPISGHTALYWYRQSLGQGPEFLIYFQGTGAADDSGLPNDRFFAVRPEGSVSTLKIQRTERGDSAVYLCASSPGQGAMGTEAFFGQGTRLTVV.

CDR3 residues: CASSARRDIEPRYGYTF. As DNA, the CDR3 is TGTGCCAGCAGCGCTCGACGGGACATCGAACCGAGATATGGCTACACCTTC. V usage is TRBV7-2 and J usage is TRBJ1-2; the D gene is possibly TRBD1 (6 bases). There are 17 residues in the CDR3. Germline V CDR1 and CDR2: SGHTA, FQGNSA. V was pared by 5 bases and J by 5 bases, with 24 bases between.

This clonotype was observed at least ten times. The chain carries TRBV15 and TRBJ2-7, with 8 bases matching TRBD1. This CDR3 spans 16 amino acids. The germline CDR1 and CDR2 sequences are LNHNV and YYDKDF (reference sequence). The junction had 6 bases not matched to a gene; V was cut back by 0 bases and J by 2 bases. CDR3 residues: CATSRDLEQGAYEQYF. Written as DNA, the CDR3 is TGTGCCACCAGCAGAGATCTTGAACAGGGGGCCTACGAGCAGTACTTC.

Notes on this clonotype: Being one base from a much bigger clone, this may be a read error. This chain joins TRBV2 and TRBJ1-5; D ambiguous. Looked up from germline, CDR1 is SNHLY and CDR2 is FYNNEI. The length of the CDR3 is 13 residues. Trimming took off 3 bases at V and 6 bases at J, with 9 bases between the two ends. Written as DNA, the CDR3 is TGTGCCAGCAGTGACTGGGGTGGTCAGCCCCAGCATTTT. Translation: CASSDWGGQPQHF.

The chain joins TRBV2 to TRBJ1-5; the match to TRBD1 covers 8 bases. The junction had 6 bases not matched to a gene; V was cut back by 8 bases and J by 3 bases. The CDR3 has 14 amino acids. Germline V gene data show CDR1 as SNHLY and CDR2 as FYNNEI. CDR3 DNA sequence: TGTGCCAGCGCCACAGGGGGGAACAATCAGCCCCAGCATTTT. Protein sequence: CASATGGNNQPQHF.

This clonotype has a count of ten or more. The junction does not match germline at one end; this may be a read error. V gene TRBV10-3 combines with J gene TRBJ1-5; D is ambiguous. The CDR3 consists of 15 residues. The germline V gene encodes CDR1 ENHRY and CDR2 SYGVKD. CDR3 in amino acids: CASSEGGNSNQPQHF. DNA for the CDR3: TGTGCCAGCAGTGAAGGCGGTAATAGCAATCAGCCCCAGCATTTT.

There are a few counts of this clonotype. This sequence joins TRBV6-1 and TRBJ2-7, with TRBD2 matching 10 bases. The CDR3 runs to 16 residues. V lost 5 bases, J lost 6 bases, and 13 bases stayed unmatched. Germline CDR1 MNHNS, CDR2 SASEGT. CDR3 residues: CASSYQSGGAGGEQYF. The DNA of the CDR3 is TGTGCCAGCAGTTACCAGAGCGGGGGGGCCGGTGGCGAGCAGTACTTC.

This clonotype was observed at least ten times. Here the CDR3 DNA reads TGTGCCAGCAGTGGGGAGGGGGTGGCTGAAGCTTTCTTT. Translation gives CASSGEGVAEAFF. The chain uses TRBV2 and TRBJ1-1, with D perhaps matching TRBD1 (6 bases). V lost 4 bases and J lost 6, with 12 bases in between. Germline V CDR1 and CDR2: SNHLY, FYNNEI. CDR3 length: 13 residues.

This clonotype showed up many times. In nucleotides, the CDR3 is TGTGCCAGCAGCCCAGACGGGACGGATTCGAGCTCTGGAAACACCATATATTTT. This encodes CASSPDGTDSSSGNTIYF. The chain has TRBV13 and TRBJ1-3; possible D gene TRBD1, 5 bases. The CDR3 contains 18 residues. The germline gives CDR1 PRHDT, CDR2 FYEKMQ (reference sequence). V was shortened by 5 bases and J by 0 bases, with 20 bases between the two germline ends.

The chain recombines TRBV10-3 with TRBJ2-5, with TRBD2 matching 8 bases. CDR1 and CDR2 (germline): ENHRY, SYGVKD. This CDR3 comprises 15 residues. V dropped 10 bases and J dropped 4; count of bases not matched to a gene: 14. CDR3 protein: CASSIVLAGGETQYF. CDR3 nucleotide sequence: TGTGCCAGTAGTATAGTTCTAGCGGGTGGAGAGACCCAGTACTTC.